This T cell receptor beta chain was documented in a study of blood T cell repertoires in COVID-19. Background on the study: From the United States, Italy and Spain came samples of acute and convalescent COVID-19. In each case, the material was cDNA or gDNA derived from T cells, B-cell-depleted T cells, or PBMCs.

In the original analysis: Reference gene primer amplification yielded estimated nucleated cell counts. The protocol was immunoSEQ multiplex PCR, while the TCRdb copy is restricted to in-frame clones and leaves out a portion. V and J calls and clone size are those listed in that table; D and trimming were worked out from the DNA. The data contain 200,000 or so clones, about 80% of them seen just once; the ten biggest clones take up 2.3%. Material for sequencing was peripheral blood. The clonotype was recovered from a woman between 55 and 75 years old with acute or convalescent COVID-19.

CDR3 bases: TGTGCCAGCAGCTTAATTGCGCACGATGAGCAGTTCTTC. Translating it yields CASSLIAHDEQFF. The rearrangement joins TRBV7-3 to TRBJ2-1; D remains unclear. The germline V gene encodes CDR1 SGHTA and CDR2 FQGTGA. Deletions cut 1 base from V and 8 bases from J, with 9 bases between. The CDR3 runs 13 residues.